The 24 T cell receptor beta chains presented below share a single source sample, sequenced in a study of T cells expressing NK-cell markers. TCRdb reprocessed the 5' RACE reads, keeping one entry per CDR3 protein, no DNA. The ten top clones account for roughly 10%, within a sample of 400,000 or so distinct CDR3 sequences. The sequenced sample was blood T cells: a sorted CD56 or NKG2C T cell subset, CD4+ or CD8+ T cells, or bulk PBMC T cells (not recorded which). Receptors were obtained from a woman between 50 and 59 years old in good health.

The rearrangement links TRBV7-2 to TRBJ2-5; TCRdb's D call of TRBD2 is untestable without DNA. The CDR3 covers 15 residues. The germline V gene has CDR1 SGHTA and CDR2 FQGNSA. The CDR3 is CASSLLSLYQETQYF.

This sequence joins TRBV12-3 or TRBV12-4 and TRBJ2-3; TCRdb designates TRBD2, a call that cannot be tested without DNA. This CDR3 contains 17 residues. CDR3 amino acids: CASRSTTALAATDTQYF.

CDR3 residues: CASSQPTSSIYNEQFF. The chain employs TRBV4-1 and TRBJ2-1; TCRdb proposes TRBD2, but this gene call is untestable without DNA. The germline CDR1 and CDR2 sequences are MGHRA and YSYEKL. CDR3 length: 16 amino acids.

This sequence joins TRBV12-3 or TRBV12-4 and TRBJ2-3. The CDR3 consists of 14 residues. CDR3 protein: CASSFGLPTDTQYF.

The rearrangement joins TRBV3-1 to TRBJ2-4; TCRdb calls TRBD2, which cannot be checked without DNA. The germline V gene encodes CDR1 LGHDT and CDR2 YNNKEL (reference sequence). This CDR3 has 11 residues. The CDR3: CASSQARGLYF.

The J gene is TRBJ1-2, the V gene TRBV4-1. This CDR3 spans 15 amino acids. Germline CDR1 is MGHRA and CDR2 is YSYEKL. This chain's CDR3 is CASSQDPSRNYGYTF.

The rearrangement uses TRBV3-1 and TRBJ1-5. This CDR3 is 14 amino acids long. Germline CDR1 reads LGHDT; CDR2 reads YNNKEL (reference sequence). CDR3 protein: CASSPRRGGQPQHF.

The chain joins TRBV3-1 to TRBJ2-1. The CDR3 is 15 amino acids. Per the germline V gene, CDR1 is LGHDT and CDR2 is YNNKEL (reference sequence). CDR3 loop: CASSLGQDLREEQFF.

CDR3 sequence reads: CASSQDLRTHTGELFF. This sequence joins TRBV3-1 and TRBJ2-2. Germline CDR1 reads LGHDT; CDR2 reads YNNKEL (reference sequence). CDR3 length: 16 amino acids.

The rearrangement uses TRBV27 and TRBJ1-1. The CDR3 is 15 residues long. Germline V gene data show CDR1 as MNHEY and CDR2 as SMNVEV (reference sequence). The CDR3 is CASSLSTATNTEAFF.

The rearrangement joins TRBV6-4 to TRBJ1-1; TCRdb's D call, TRBD1, is unchecked because there is no DNA. CDR1 is MRHNA, CDR2 SNTAGT, per germline. CDR3 length: 14 residues. CDR3: CASSDSAGDPTAFF.

The chain is built from TRBV12-3 or TRBV12-4 and TRBJ2-3. The CDR3 has 15 residues. The CDR3 sequence: CASSLDNSGGNTQYF.

The chain employs TRBV7-8 and TRBJ2-2; TCRdb gives TRBD1 as the D gene, but with no DNA this cannot be confirmed. CDR1 is SGHVS, CDR2 FQNEAQ, per germline. This CDR3 spans 14 amino acids. This CDR3 is CASRSGVRTGELFF.

The chain links TRBV7-8 to TRBJ2-3. Germline V gene sequence: CDR1 SGHVS, CDR2 FQNEAQ. The CDR3 runs 14 residues. CDR3 loop: CASSGSALGDTQYF.

This CDR3 reads CATHRGPVGGPSTDTQYF. The gene calls are TRBV10-3 and TRBJ2-3; the TCRdb call, TRBD1, lacks DNA for checking. Germline V gene sequence: CDR1 ENHRY, CDR2 SYGVKD. This CDR3 is built from 18 residues.

The genes are TRBV24-1 and TRBJ1-5; TCRdb selects TRBD1, and the lack of DNA leaves this call unchecked. There are 14 residues in the CDR3. Germline-derived CDR1 and CDR2 are KGHDR and SFDVKD. The chain's CDR3 is CATKDGAYNQPQHF.

This rearrangement joins TRBV4-1 to TRBJ2-4; TCRdb proposes TRBD2, but this gene call is untestable without DNA. This CDR3 is built from 18 residues. Looked up from germline, CDR1 is MGHRA and CDR2 is YSYEKL. The CDR3 region is CASSQGSQAGPSKNIQYF.

The V and J genes are TRBV5-1 and TRBJ2-1; as DNA is missing, the TRBD2 call by TCRdb cannot be tested. CDR3 length equals 17 residues. Germline CDR1 SGHRS, CDR2 YFSETQ. CDR3 loop: CASSLDKGLAGVSEQFF.

The chain employs TRBV27 and TRBJ2-1. The CDR3 consists of 18 residues. The germline V gene encodes CDR1 MNHEY and CDR2 SMNVEV (reference sequence). The CDR3 spells CASSLSGVGSGSYNEQFF.

CDR3 loop: CASSSEQGNTIYF. The chain combines TRBV11-3 with TRBJ1-3. Germline CDR1 and CDR2: SGHNT and YENEEA. This CDR3 region has 13 residues.

This rearrangement joins TRBV24-1 to TRBJ2-7; TCRdb proposes TRBD1, but this gene call is untestable without DNA. CDR1 and CDR2 from the germline V gene are KGHDR and SFDVKD. The length of the CDR3 is 16 residues. The CDR3 spells CATSDFRTGNPYEQYF.

The rearrangement uses TRBV5-1 and TRBJ2-2; TCRdb proposes TRBD2, but this gene call is untestable without DNA. Germline values: CDR1 SGHRS, CDR2 YFSETQ. The CDR3 has 19 residues. The CDR3 sequence: CASSFTRRLAGLGSGELFF.

This sequence joins TRBV4-1 and TRBJ2-3; TCRdb calls TRBD2, which cannot be checked without DNA. Germline V gene lookup returns CDR1 MGHRA and CDR2 YSYEKL. The CDR3 is made up of 16 amino acids. CDR3 protein: CASSQEEGWSTDTQYF.

The chain carries TRBV6-5 and TRBJ1-1; TCRdb returns TRBD1, unconfirmable since there is no DNA. The CDR3 length is 15 residues. In germline, CDR1 is MNHEY, CDR2 SVGAGI. CDR3: CASSYLDRMNTEAFF.